What follows describes a single T cell receptor (beta chain). The antigen is undetermined. This sample stems from a study of CD4+ T cells in melanoma. Study results and caveats: Reportedly, melanoma neoantigen-specific CD4+ T cells showed varied differentiation states.

Data came from immunoSEQ multiplex PCR; TCRdb stores just in-frame clones and leaves some out. The sample includes tens of thousands of clones, roughly three quarters of them seen just once. The V gene lost 2 bases and the J gene lost 4 bases, with 6 bases spanning the gap. The length of the CDR3 is 14 residues. Germline V gene sequence: CDR1 SGHVS, CDR2 FQNEAQ. The clonotype comes from a human donor with melanoma. Sample: tumor tissue. This rearrangement joins TRBV7-8 to TRBJ1-6; the D is unclear. The CDR3 DNA follows: TGTGCCAGCAGCTTAATCGGGTATAATTCACCCCTCCACTTT. The encoded protein is CASSLIGYNSPLHF.